The 25 T cell receptor beta chains listed next were all sequenced from one sample in a study of blood T cell repertoires in COVID-19. Sequencing was performed with immunoSEQ multiplex PCR; in TCRdb, only in-frame clones are kept and a portion is missing. Found here are roughly 190,000 clones, 80% to 95% of them singletons; the top ten hold 0.53%. Sequenced input: peripheral blood. The receptor set was obtained from a man aged 50 to 60 with acute or convalescent COVID-19.

The chain recombines TRBV29-1 with TRBJ1-4; 9 positions match TRBD1. The CDR3 runs to 14 residues. Germline-derived CDR1 and CDR2 are SQVTM and ANQGSEA. The ends lost 4 bases at V and 8 bases at J; junction bases unmatched: 8. The CDR3 coding sequence is TGCAGCGTTGGAGGGGACAGGGACGGGGAAAAACTGTTTTTT. Its translation: CSVGGDRDGEKLFF. The whole variable domain, remainder taken from reference TRBV29-1 and TRBJ1-4, is SAVISQKPSRDICQRGTSLTIQCQVDSQVTMMFWYRQQPGQSLTLIATANQGSEATYESGFVIDKFPISRPNLTFSTLTVSNMSPEDSSIYLCSVGGDRDGEKLFFGSGTQLSVL.

The chain links TRBV19 to TRBJ1-5; 7 nucleotides line up with TRBD1. Germline trimming cut 5 bases from V and 3 bases from J; bases unmatched to any gene: 10. Germline loops: CDR1 LNHDA, CDR2 SQIVND (reference sequence). The CDR3 length is 16 residues. As DNA, the CDR3 is TGTGCCAGTAGTGCATCCCGGACAGGAAACAATCAGCCCCAGCATTTT. As protein: CASSASRTGNNQPQHF.

The V and J genes are TRBV6-5 and TRBJ1-6; 7 bases map to TRBD1. Germline-derived CDR1 and CDR2 are MNHEY and SVGAGI. J gave up 10 bases and V 0 bases, and 9 bases lay outside the gene matches. This CDR3 has 16 amino acids. The CDR3 loop reads CASSYSTDRVLSPLHF. DNA for the CDR3: TGTGCCAGCAGTTACTCGACTGACAGGGTATTATCACCCCTCCACTTT.

This rearrangement joins TRBV6-5 to TRBJ2-7; 10 positions agree with TRBD1. Germline CDR1 MNHEY, CDR2 SVGAGI. This CDR3 region has 15 residues. V was pared by 6 bases and J by 4 bases, with 9 bases of the junction left unmatched. The CDR3 is CASSSGTGERYEQYF. For the CDR3, the DNA is TGTGCCAGCAGCTCGGGGACAGGGGAAAGGTACGAGCAGTACTTC.

This sequence joins TRBV7-9 and TRBJ1-2; D call uncertain. V was clipped by 3 bases and J by 6 bases, with 8 bases between them. Germline V CDR1 and CDR2: SEHNR, FQNEAQ (reference sequence). The CDR3 has 12 residues. CDR3 sequence (DNA): TGTGCCAGCAGCTTTCCGATAGATGGCTACACCTTC. Translation: CASSFPIDGYTF.

The V gene is TRBV6-5, the J gene TRBJ1-1, with 9 bases matching TRBD1. The length of the CDR3 is 14 residues. J was trimmed by 6 bases and V by 6 bases; bases with no gene match: 8. CDR1 is MNHEY, CDR2 SVGAGI, per germline. Here the CDR3 reads CASRKTGQGSEAFF. The CDR3, as DNA: TGTGCCAGCAGAAAAACGGGACAGGGTTCTGAAGCTTTCTTT.

The V and J genes are TRBV6-5 and TRBJ2-7; tentatively, D is TRBD1 (6 bases). Trimming shortened V by 0 bases and J by 3 bases, and 15 bases separated the two germline ends. This CDR3 spans 16 amino acids. Germline CDR1 MNHEY, CDR2 SVGAGI. The CDR3 sequence: CASSYSGTTVGYEQYF. The CDR3 DNA sequence: TGTGCCAGCAGTTACTCTGGGACAACCGTCGGCTACGAGCAGTACTTC.

The chain carries TRBV12-5 and TRBJ2-2, with TRBD1 identical over 12 bases. Germline assignment: CDR1 LGHNT and CDR2 FRNRAP. Trimming removed 4 bases from V and 6 bases from J; junction bases left unmatched: 9. This CDR3 is built from 17 residues. DNA of the CDR3: TGTGCTAGTGGTTCGGGACAGGGGGCACTAAGGGCCGGGGAGCTGTTTTTT. Translated: CASGSGQGALRAGELFF.

The rearrangement links TRBV6-5 to TRBJ1-1; tentative D call: TRBD1 (5 bases). This CDR3 is built from 13 residues. Per the germline V gene, CDR1 is MNHEY and CDR2 is SVGAGI. V dropped 5 bases and J dropped 1 base, with 8 bases sitting between them. The CDR3 DNA reads as TGTGCCAGCAGTAGAACAGGGAACACTGAAGCTTTCTTT. Protein: CASSRTGNTEAFF.

The rearrangement joins TRBV27 to TRBJ1-2; possibly TRBD1 for D (5 bases). This CDR3 region has 17 residues. V was pared by 4 bases and J by 2 bases, with 20 bases between. Germline CDR1 reads MNHEY; CDR2 reads SMNVEV (reference sequence). The CDR3 bases are TGTGCCAGCAGTTCCCTGGGTCCAGGACACTCAAACTATGGCTACACCTTC. Translating it yields CASSSLGPGHSNYGYTF.

The chain uses TRBV4-1 and TRBJ2-7; 7 nucleotides match TRBD2. Germline V gene lookup returns CDR1 MGHRA and CDR2 YSYEKL. V lost 3 bases to trimming and J lost 2 bases; unmatched junction nucleotides: 7. The CDR3 is made up of 15 amino acids. CDR3 loop: CASSQTAGTPYEQYF. The CDR3, as DNA: TGCGCCAGCAGCCAGACAGCGGGGACCCCCTACGAGCAGTACTTC.

The chain uses TRBV18 and TRBJ1-6; no definite D call. The CDR3 runs to 15 residues. The germline V and J ends were trimmed by 6 bases and 1 base, with 10 bases remaining between them. Germline V gene lookup returns CDR1 KGHSH and CDR2 LQKENI. CDR3 sequence: CASSPMESYNSPLHF. The CDR3 DNA reads as TGTGCCAGCTCCCCCATGGAGTCCTATAATTCACCCCTCCACTTT.

This rearrangement joins TRBV5-4 to TRBJ2-7; tentative D call: TRBD1 (5 bases). The CDR3 spans 15 residues. Germline CDR1 SGHNT, CDR2 YYREEE (reference sequence). Trimming left V 3 bases short and J 1 base short, with 14 bases between. This CDR3 reads CASSSQGNRSYEQYV. The CDR3 coding sequence is TGTGCCAGCAGCTCCCAGGGTAACAGGTCCTACGAGCAGTACGTC.

Regarding this clone: The same CDR3 can be traced to other DNA sequences in this sample. V is TRBV9 and J is TRBJ1-2; no clear D gene. The CDR3 is made up of 13 amino acids. Trimming cost V 0 bases and J 3 bases, with 6 bases left between them. The germline V gene has CDR1 SGDLS and CDR2 YYNGEE. CDR3 sequence (DNA): TGTGCCAGCAGCGTAGAGGGAGACTATGGCTACACCTTC. The encoded protein is CASSVEGDYGYTF.

The chain uses TRBV27 and TRBJ1-2; D not resolved. Trimming removed 4 bases from V and 1 base from J, with 7 bases in between. Germline V gene lookup returns CDR1 MNHEY and CDR2 SMNVEV (reference sequence). The CDR3 is 13 residues long. The CDR3 sequence is CASSSFLNYGYTF. The CDR3 DNA is TGTGCCAGCAGTTCCTTCCTTAACTATGGCTACACCTTC.

The gene calls are TRBV6-5 and TRBJ1-6, with 8 bases fitting TRBD1. Germline V gives CDR1 MNHEY, CDR2 SVGAGI. V dropped 6 bases and J dropped 4; count of bases not matched to a gene: 8. This CDR3 region has 16 residues. The CDR3 loop reads CASSYAGGTYNSPLHF. Written as DNA, the CDR3 is TGTGCCAGCAGCTACGCAGGGGGCACGTATAATTCACCCCTCCACTTT.

The genes are TRBV19 and TRBJ1-2; D perhaps matches TRBD1 (5 bases). Trimming took off 2 bases at V and 0 bases at J, with 7 bases between the two ends. This CDR3 is built from 14 residues. Germline V gene data show CDR1 as LNHDA and CDR2 as SQIVND (reference sequence). In nucleotides, the CDR3 is TGTGCCAGTAGTATAACAGGCTCTAACTATGGCTACACCTTC. Encoded protein: CASSITGSNYGYTF. Complete variable domain (other parts from reference TRBV19 and TRBJ1-2): DGGITQSPKYLFRKEGQNVTLSCEQNLNHDAMYWYRQDPGQGLRLIYYSQIVNDFQKGDIAEGYSVSREKKESFPLTVTSAQKNPTAFYLCASSITGSNYGYTFGSGTRLTVV.

The chain employs TRBV11-2 and TRBJ2-2, with 10 bases fitting TRBD1. Germline CDR1 and CDR2: SGHAT and FQNNGV. Trimming at V came to 5 bases and at J to 3 bases, leaving 15 bases not matched to a gene. This CDR3 has 19 amino acids. In DNA form, the CDR3 reads TGTGCCAGCAGCAGGGACAGGGGTTCATTAGCCTACTACACCGGGGAGCTGTTTTTT. Translating gives CASSRDRGSLAYYTGELFF.

The chain is built from TRBV11-2 and TRBJ2-1; D is perhaps TRBD1 (6 bases). V lost 1 base to trimming and J lost 5 bases, with 9 bases between them. The CDR3 loop spans 14 amino acids. The germline gives CDR1 SGHAT, CDR2 FQNNGV. The DNA for the CDR3 is TGTGCCAGCAGCTTAGCCGACAGGAACAATGAGCAGTTCTTC. Its translation: CASSLADRNNEQFF.

This rearrangement joins TRBV11-2 to TRBJ1-1; tentatively, D is TRBD1 (5 bases). The CDR3 is made up of 13 amino acids. V gave up 1 base and J gave up 11 bases, with 14 bases separating them. The V gene's germline CDR1 is SGHAT and CDR2 FQNNGV. CDR3 DNA: TGTGCCAGCAGCTTAGTGGGGCCGCCGCCCGCTTTCTTT. Translating it yields CASSLVGPPPAFF.

V and J are TRBV5-4 and TRBJ2-5; 10 bases match TRBD2. Germline CDR1 reads SGHNT; CDR2 reads YYREEE (reference sequence). J lost 5 bases, V lost 0 bases, and 4 bases had no gene match. CDR3 size: 15 residues. CDR3 sequence: CASSLELAGMETQYF. CDR3 sequence (DNA): TGTGCCAGCAGCTTGGAACTAGCGGGAATGGAGACCCAGTACTTC.

The rearrangement links TRBV28 to TRBJ2-3, with TRBD1 identical over 8 bases. The V segment lost 4 bases and the J segment 1 base; nucleotides outside the gene matches: 4. This CDR3 has 15 amino acids. Germline V gene data show CDR1 as MDHEN and CDR2 as SYDVKM. The CDR3 DNA reads TGTGCCAGCAGTTCCGCGACAGGGGGCACAGATACGCAGTATTTT. Its protein is CASSSATGGTDTQYF.

The CDR3 nucleotides are TGTGCCAGCAGCCAACCCGGGACAGGGACGGAAGCTTTCTTT. Its translation is CASSQPGTGTEAFF. The J gene is TRBJ1-1, the V gene TRBV3-1 (or the pseudogene TRBV3-2); TRBD1 matches 9 bases. This CDR3 region has 14 residues. The V and J ends lost 2 bases and 8 bases, in that order; junction bases with no gene match: 6. Germline CDR1 and CDR2: LGHDT and YNNKEL (reference sequence).

This chain uses TRBV3-1 (or the pseudogene TRBV3-2) with TRBJ2-7; 16 nucleotides line up with TRBD2. V was pared by 5 bases and J by 7 bases, with 5 bases of the junction left unmatched. The length of the CDR3 is 15 residues. Germline-derived CDR1 and CDR2 are LGHDT and YNNKEL (reference sequence). CDR3 coding DNA: TGTGCCAGCAGCGGGACTAGCGGGAGGGCCTTTGAGCAGTACTTC. It encodes CASSGTSGRAFEQYF.

The chain joins TRBV4-3 to TRBJ2-5; D might be TRBD1 (6 bases). The CDR3 length is 16 residues. V was trimmed by 1 base and J by 3 bases, leaving 15 bases between them. Per germline, CDR1 LGHNA and CDR2 YSLEER. The CDR3 region has the DNA TGCGCCAGCAGCCAAGGGCCAAGGGGACATGAAGAGACCCAGTACTTC. It codes for CASSQGPRGHEETQYF.